This paragraph covers one T cell receptor (beta chain) sequence. Its antigen is still unknown. An approximately 2.3 ml peripheral blood sample was drawn into PAXgene tubes per donor and stored at -80°C. Without any T cell sorting, total RNA was extracted from whole blood using the PAXgene blood miRNA kit on an automated QIAcube. Peripheral blood from monozygotic twin pairs, either concordant or discordant for inflammatory bowel disease, underwent deep TCRalpha and TCRbeta repertoire profiling that used unique molecular barcoding. Smoking habits were recorded for all twin pairs, with individuals classified as current, former or never smokers. This sample stems from a study of monozygotic twins with inflammatory bowel disease (dated by TCRdb to the late 2010s). As for the study more broadly: The complete study included about 30 monozygotic twin pairs: 19 IBD-discordant Danish pairs and nine German pairs, of which four were IBD-concordant and five were IBD-discordant. Each individual had, on average, about 151 000 unique TCRalpha sequences and 181 000 unique TCRbeta sequences available for analysis. The search for disease-associated traits relied mainly on comparing, within discordant pairs, IBD patients with their genetically identical healthy co-twins. Study-wide conclusions, independent of this receptor: The results gave no support for a single strong signal or clonotype linked to IBD. Different T cell subtypes could not be distinguished in the analysis. Concordant and discordant twins showed no difference in repertoire similarity, possibly because of limited statistical power. Compared with healthy twins, IBD patients shared fewer clonotypes with other individuals, and the difference was most pronounced in patients with signs of disease activity. Background noise and inter-individual variability may have been introduced into the repertoires by the differing immunosuppressive treatments among patients. Measured by the inverse Simpson index, TCRbeta repertoire diversity was lower in IBD patients than in their healthy co-twins.

The library was prepared using 5' RACE. Preparation of each TCR library used approximately 3,200 ng of total RNA. For each sample, cDNA was synthesized in eight separate reactions using SMARTScribe reverse transcriptase. Unique molecular identifiers containing a 6-nucleotide sample barcode were introduced through template switching during cDNA synthesis. TCRalpha and TCRbeta cDNA was amplified in two nested PCRs of roughly 16 and 10 cycles, and bead purification was carried out after each PCR. Before amplification, the cDNA was both treated with uracil DNA-glycosylase and purified with the QIAquick PCR purification kit. The second PCR was the step at which Illumina TruSeq-compatible adapters and sample-specific barcodes were added. Library quality and concentration were assessed using TapeStation and Qubit, and about 4.7 ng of each library was pooled. Sequencing of pooled libraries was carried out on an Illumina HiSeq2500 single-index Rapid Run using 2 x 100 bp reads and custom sequencing primers. Turning to the authors' computational methods: MiGEC version 1.2.6 was used for UMI-based consensus assembly, which corrected PCR and sequencing errors. MiXCR version 2.1.1 handled V(D)J alignment, clonotype assembly and CDR3 extraction. To normalise gene usage, clonotype sharing and MAIT/NKT TCR abundance, the analysis used the top 1000, 10 000 and 20 000 clonotypes per sample. After downsampling to 27 000 UMIs, diversity was calculated as the inverse Simpson index using the vegan R package. Statistical testing used paired Mann-Whitney U tests on the discordant twin pairs and applied Benjamini-Hochberg correction for multiple testing. TCRdb reprocessed the reads, reporting each CDR3 protein sequence once and no DNA. The V and J calls follow TCRdb's processing rather than the paper's. The table held for this sample gives just over 300,000 distinct CDR3 sequences. Over 5% of the sample belongs to the ten largest clones.

Specimen: blood. The source of this sequence is a human donor with ulcerative colitis or Crohn's disease, or a healthy co-twin of an affected twin (not recorded which).

This receptor carries the CDR3 CASSDSGGLRNTEAFF. The V gene is TRBV2 and the J gene is TRBJ1-1. The CDR3 contains 16 residues, cysteine and phenylalanine counted. DNA is not recorded here. Based on the germline V gene, the CDR1 and CDR2 sequences are SNHLY and FYNNEI.